The clone carrying this T cell receptor (beta chain) was recorded at least ten times. TCRdb recomputed calls from the 5' RACE reads with MiXCR, one row per CDR3 protein. Of 35,000 to 45,000 distinct CDR3 sequences listed, around 23% are singletons. Treg sorting used a CD4+CD25+CD127-/low gate. The trim removed 5 bases at V and 2 bases at J, leaving 2 bases unmatched. The CDR3 runs to 14 residues. Per the germline V gene, CDR1 is MNHEY and CDR2 is SVGEGT. The rearrangement links TRBV6-2 or TRBV6-3 to TRBJ2-3; 9 bases agree with TRBD2. Sequenced sample: Tregs sorted from a lymph node. The sequence was obtained from a female donor with breast cancer. CDR3 nucleotides: TGTGCCAGCAGTCCGGGACTAGCCACAGATACGCAGTATTTT. Encoded protein: CASSPGLATDTQYF.